This T cell receptor (beta chain) is from a study of shared clonotypes between healthy human individuals. Study-level background: A couple of female and a few male donors aged 18 to 49 were enrolled.

Samples underwent the assay at deep level. The data were produced by immunoSEQ multiplex PCR, yet TCRdb's version contains in-frame clones alone and is incomplete. The sample includes 1.5 million to 1.9 million clones, around 98% of them seen just once. Worth noting for this clone: Its specificity is unknown. The sample carries other DNA sequences with the same CDR3.

There are 15 residues in the CDR3. With 4 bases clipped from V and 0 bases from J, the junction kept 3 bases outside the gene matches. From germline, CDR1 is SGHRS and CDR2 YFSETQ. Study conclusions and caveats: Clonotypes that were shared across a handful of donors made up approximately 5.1% of naive CD4 clonotypes. Non-shared clonotypes showed lower generation probabilities than clonotypes common to all four donors.

Sequenced sample: naive CD4+ T cells sorted from blood. Subset: CD45RA+ positively selected. This clonotype was obtained from a man aged 25-45 years in good health. The gene calls are TRBV5-1 and TRBJ2-1, with 8 bases that match TRBD2. The CDR3 region is CASSGAGGSYNEQFF. In DNA, the CDR3 is TGCGCCAGCAGCGGCGCGGGAGGCTCCTACAATGAGCAGTTCTTC.